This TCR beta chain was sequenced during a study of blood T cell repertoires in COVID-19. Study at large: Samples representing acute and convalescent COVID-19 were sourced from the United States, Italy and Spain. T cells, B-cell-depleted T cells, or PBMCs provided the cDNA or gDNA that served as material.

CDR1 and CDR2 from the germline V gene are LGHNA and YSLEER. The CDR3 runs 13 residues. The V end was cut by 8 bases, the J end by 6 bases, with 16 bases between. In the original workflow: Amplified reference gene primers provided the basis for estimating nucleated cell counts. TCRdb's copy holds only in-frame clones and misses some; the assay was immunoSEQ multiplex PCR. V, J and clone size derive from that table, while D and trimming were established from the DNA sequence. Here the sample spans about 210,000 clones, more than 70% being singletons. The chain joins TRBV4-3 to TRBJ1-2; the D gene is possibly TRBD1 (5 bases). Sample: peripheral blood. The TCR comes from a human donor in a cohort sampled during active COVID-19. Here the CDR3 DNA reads TGCGCCAGCCGTGCGGGGCCTTGGGATGGCTACACCTTC. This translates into CASRAGPWDGYTF.